One T cell receptor (beta chain) is described in this entry. As yet, its antigen is unknown. These data originate in a study of graft-versus-host responses after intestinal transplantation. Assay: immunoSEQ multiplex PCR; the TCRdb copy retains only in-frame clones and omits some. The table records about 120,000 clones, 90% to 95% of them present only once. The ends were cut back, 2 bases at V and 10 bases at J, with 12 bases in the middle. The length of the CDR3 is 13 residues. The germline V gene has CDR1 MGHRA and CDR2 YSYEKL. This sample comprised unstimulated CD8+ T cells sorted from spleen or lymph node cells, obtained before intestinal transplant. The receptor was derived from a human donor who received an intestinal transplant. The rearrangement links TRBV4-1 to TRBJ2-1, with a possible D match to TRBD1 (5 bases). The chain's CDR3 is CASSQRGPWEQFF. The CDR3 nucleotides read TGCGCCAGCAGCCAAAGGGGCCCTTGGGAGCAGTTCTTC.